Listed here are 28 T cell receptor beta chains from one sample, sequenced in a study of regulatory T cells in long-lasting Graves disease. Time point reported: newly diagnosed GD, antithyroid drugs for less than 3 months. Construction of the TCR library relied on RNA isolated from PBMCs. Arm-PCR of CDR3 regions and iRepertoire HTBI primers were the basis on which TCR beta libraries were built. TCRdb processed the multiplex PCR reads anew with MiXCR; each CDR3 protein has one entry. The sample records hundreds of thousands of distinct CDR3 sequences, around 16% being singletons. The data also belong to a second study, concerning T cells in Graves' hyperthyroidism and ophthalmopathy.

The material sequenced was peripheral blood mononuclear cells (PBMCs), taken at new diagnosis, from a patient treated with antithyroid drugs. The receptors originated from a woman aged 40 to 55 with Graves disease.

This clonotype was detected ten times or more. The gene calls are TRBV11-1 and TRBJ2-3; D possibly corresponds to TRBD2 (5 bases). Germline assignment: CDR1 SGHAT and CDR2 FQDESV (reference sequence). The CDR3 contains 13 residues. Trimming left V 4 bases short and J 2 bases short, with 7 bases between. Here the CDR3 reads CASSSGNTDTQYF. The CDR3 coding sequence is TGTGCCAGCAGCTCGGGAAACACAGATACGCAGTATTTT.

There are many counts of this clonotype. J is TRBJ2-7 and V is TRBV28; 10 bases agree with TRBD1. J was trimmed by 5 bases and V by 2 bases; bases with no gene match: 6. The CDR3 length is 15 residues. The germline gives CDR1 MDHEN, CDR2 SYDVKM. The CDR3, as DNA: TGTGCCAGCAGTTTACCGGGACAGGGGATCGACGAGCAGTACTTC. Its protein product is CASSLPGQGIDEQYF.

This clonotype was detected many times. This chain joins TRBV11-2 and TRBJ2-2; no definite D call. The CDR3 has 13 residues. The germline V and J ends were trimmed by 3 bases and 6 bases, with 8 bases remaining between them. Germline loops: CDR1 SGHAT, CDR2 FQNNGV. CDR3 sequence reads: CASSFSVSGELFF. For the CDR3, the DNA is TGTGCCAGCAGCTTCAGCGTTTCCGGGGAGCTGTTTTTT.

In its sample, this clonotype was seen many times. The chain links TRBV12-3 or TRBV12-4 to TRBJ1-3, with D possibly being TRBD1 (5 bases). The germline V and J ends were trimmed by 5 bases and 2 bases, with 13 bases remaining between them. The CDR3 length is 15 residues. The CDR3 protein is CASSLGGGAGNTIYF. The CDR3 nucleotides are TGTGCCAGCAGTCTTGGCGGGGGGGCTGGAAACACCATATATTTT.

This clonotype was seen only a few times. The chain carries TRBV5-6 and TRBJ2-1; 12 bases align to TRBD2. The CDR3 is 14 amino acids. V trimming: 4 bases; J trimming: 9 bases; junction bases outside the gene matches: 5. Germline assignment: CDR1 SGHDT and CDR2 YYEEEE. CDR3 DNA sequence: TGTGCCAGCAGCACTAGCGGGAGGCTTAGTGAGCAGTTCTTC. This encodes CASSTSGRLSEQFF.

This clonotype has a count of ten or more. V usage is TRBV11-3 and J usage is TRBJ2-1, with 10 bases fitting TRBD2. This CDR3 has 19 residues. CDR1 is SGHNT and CDR2 is YENEEA in the germline V gene. J gave up 6 bases and V 5 bases, and 19 bases lay outside the gene matches. This CDR3 reads CASSPKWDKAGGPGNEQFF. The CDR3 DNA is TGTGCCAGCAGCCCGAAGTGGGATAAAGCGGGAGGGCCGGGCAATGAGCAGTTCTTC.

About this clonotype itself: One junction end does not reproduce the germline sequence, and a read error may be involved. V gene TRBV30 combines with J gene TRBJ2-1; D remains unclear. Germline V gene sequence: CDR1 GTSNPN, CDR2 SVGIG (reference sequence). The CDR3 sequence is 12 residues long. CDR3 region: CAWSVAFNEKFF. CDR3 nucleotides: TGTGCCTGGAGTGTAGCATTCAATGAGAAGTTCTTC. Full variable domain (missing parts from reference TRBV30 and TRBJ2-1): SQTIHQWPATLVQPVGSPLSLECTVEGTSNPNLYWYRQAAGRGLQLLFYSVGIGQISSEVPQNLSASRPQDRQFILSSKKLLLSDSGFYLCAWSVAFNEKFFGPGTRLTVL.

Note on this clonotype: A much more abundant neighbour one base away suggests this may be a read error. This rearrangement joins TRBV30 to TRBJ2-7; D remains unclear. CDR3 size: 18 residues. Germline V CDR1 and CDR2: GTSNPN, SVGIG (reference sequence). Trimming stripped 2 bases from V and 6 bases from J, with 29 bases between. The CDR3 region has the DNA TGTGCCTGGAGTACTCTCGGGCTCGGAAAGACGCCTTCTGGCGAGCAGTACTTC. Protein product: CAWSTLGLGKTPSGEQYF.

This chain joins TRBV11-1 and TRBJ2-3, with 8 positions matching TRBD2. The DNA end is more similar to TRBJ2-1, so the J call may be wrong. Germline values: CDR1 SGHAT, CDR2 FQDESV (reference sequence). This CDR3 has 16 amino acids. The CDR3 here is CASSAEGTRGPPGQFF. CDR3 in DNA: TGTGCCAGCAGCGCAGAAGGGACTAGAGGCCCCCCGGGGCAGTTCTTC.

This clonotype has just a few counts. It may be a read error: a sequence one base away is much more abundant. The V gene is TRBV11-3, the J gene TRBJ2-1, with TRBD2 matching 10 bases. Germline CDR1 and CDR2: SGHNT and YENEEA. With V trimmed by 5 bases and J by 4 bases, 8 bases remained unmatched. The CDR3 has 16 amino acids. The DNA of the CDR3 is TGTGCCAGCAGCCCAGGACTAGCGGATGTGTACAATGAGCAGTTCTTC. It encodes CASSPGLADVYNEQFF.

This clonotype showed up many times. The rearrangement uses TRBV11-2 and TRBJ1-6; D possibly corresponds to TRBD1 (6 bases). V gave up 5 bases and J gave up 4 bases, with 12 bases separating them. The CDR3 contains 15 residues. From germline, CDR1 is SGHAT and CDR2 FQNNGV. In nucleotides, the CDR3 is TGTGCCAGCAGCCCTAGGACAGATTATAATTCACCCCTCCACTTT. It translates to CASSPRTDYNSPLHF.

Of note for this clonotype: Since a far larger clone is one base different, this is likely a read error. The V call is TRBV28, the J call TRBJ2-1; no reliable D call. The V end was cut by 8 bases, the J end by 7 bases, with 18 bases between. CDR1 is MDHEN and CDR2 is SYDVKM in the germline V gene. The CDR3 is made up of 14 amino acids. CDR3 region: CASAARRAQNEQFF. CDR3 sequence (DNA): TGTGCCAGCGCCGCTAGACGTGCACAAAATGAGCAGTTCTTC.

The V and J genes are TRBV14 and TRBJ2-7; weak D call: TRBD2 (5 bases). V was shortened by 2 bases and J by 6 bases, with 20 bases between the two germline ends. Germline CDR1 is SGHDN and CDR2 is FVKESK. The CDR3 loop spans 16 amino acids. Here the CDR3 DNA reads TGTGCCAGCAGCCAACGCGAGGCCGGAGGAAGAAGCGAGCAGTACTTC. Protein: CASSQREAGGRSEQYF.

This clonotype was seen repeatedly, ten times or more. The chain combines TRBV6-1 with TRBJ2-7; D remains ambiguous. The germline CDR1 and CDR2 sequences are MNHNS and SASEGT. The V end lost 10 bases, the J end lost 0 bases, and 13 bases lay between the germline ends. The CDR3 consists of 13 residues. Written as DNA, the CDR3 is TGTGCCAAAAGGGCCGTCTTCTCCTACGAGCAGTACTTC. As protein: CAKRAVFSYEQYF.

This sequence joins TRBV15 and TRBJ2-3; D gene uncertain. The germline V and J ends were trimmed by 0 bases and 2 bases, with 12 bases remaining between them. The CDR3 runs to 16 residues. Germline V gene lookup returns CDR1 LNHNV and CDR2 YYDKDF (reference sequence). This CDR3 reads CATSRDLGYNTDTQYF. CDR3 bases: TGTGCCACCAGCAGAGATTTGGGTTACAACACAGATACGCAGTATTTT.

In the case of this clonotype: A single base separates this from a much larger clone, so it may be a read error. V is TRBV11-2 and J is TRBJ1-5; D is ambiguous. Germline V gene data show CDR1 as SGHAT and CDR2 as FQNNGV. The CDR3 runs 14 residues. CDR3 residues: CSSSSPRINQPQHF. The CDR3 DNA follows: TGTTCCAGCAGCTCCCCCAGGATCAATCAGCCCCAGCATTTT.

This clonotype was picked up many times. One end of the junction varies from germline; a read error may be responsible. The chain couples TRBV5-1 to TRBJ1-5; TRBD1 matches 12 bases. The CDR3 has 14 residues. Germline V gene data show CDR1 as SGHRS and CDR2 as YFSETQ. CDR3 in amino acids: CASSGTGGGQPQHF. CDR3 in DNA: TGTGCCAGCAGTGGGACAGGGGGCGGTCAGCCCCAGCATTTT.

The chain couples TRBV7-2 to TRBJ1-2; maybe TRBD1 (6 bases). The CDR3 runs 13 residues. Germline-derived CDR1 and CDR2 are SGHTA and FQGNSA. Trimming took 1 base from V and 7 from J, leaving 10 bases between them. CDR3 DNA sequence: TGTGCCAGCAGCTTAGAGGGGGGCTTTGGCTACACCTTC. Residues: CASSLEGGFGYTF.

Many counts were recorded for this clonotype. The CDR3 nucleotides are TGTGCCAGCAGCCCCTACACCGACCATACGCAGTATTTT. Encoded protein: CASSPYTDHTQYF. The chain couples TRBV7-9 to TRBJ2-3; D gene uncertain. V was shortened by 5 bases and J by 7 bases, with 13 bases between the two germline ends. Germline CDR1 is SEHNR and CDR2 is FQNEAQ (reference sequence). The CDR3 consists of 13 residues.

V is TRBV11-3 and J is TRBJ2-7, with 12 bases matching TRBD1. V gave up 5 bases and J gave up 6 bases; unmatched junction bases: 5. Per germline, CDR1 SGHNT and CDR2 YENEEA. There are 14 residues in the CDR3. CDR3 in DNA: TGTGCCAGCAGCGTCCGGGACAGGGGGCTCGAGCAGTACTTC. Translating gives CASSVRDRGLEQYF.

Comment on this clonotype: A read error may explain this, as a much larger clone is one base away. The chain employs TRBV30 and TRBJ2-1; TRBD2 matches at 7 bases. The CDR3 is 15 amino acids. Germline loops: CDR1 GTSNPN, CDR2 SVGIG (reference sequence). This CDR3 is CARSHGVAGDNEQFF. The CDR3 DNA reads as TGTGCCCGGAGCCACGGAGTAGCGGGTGACAATGAGCAGTTCTTC.

The chain uses TRBV13 and TRBJ2-7; 7 bases fit TRBD1. Germline CDR1 PRHDT, CDR2 FYEKMQ (reference sequence). CDR3 length equals 16 residues. The trim removed 0 bases at V and 0 bases at J, leaving 5 bases unmatched. The CDR3 nucleotides are TGTGCCAGCAGCTTAGGCTCCGGGACAGCCTCCTACGAGCAGTACTTC. This codes for CASSLGSGTASYEQYF.

This clonotype was detected a few times. The gene calls are TRBV4-1 and TRBJ1-2; no definite D call. Germline CDR1 and CDR2: MGHRA and YSYEKL. V lost 0 bases, J lost 7 bases, and 18 bases lay in between. CDR3 length: 16 residues. CDR3 bases: TGCGCCAGCAGCCAAGAAGGAGGCAGCCTTATGGGTGGCTACACCTTC. It yields the protein CASSQEGGSLMGGYTF.

This clonotype was seen more than once but under ten times. The V gene is TRBV5-1, the J gene TRBJ1-1; maybe TRBD1 (6 bases). Trimming shortened V by 3 bases and J by 4 bases, and 13 bases separated the two germline ends. CDR1 and CDR2 from the germline V gene are SGHRS and YFSETQ. This CDR3 is built from 14 residues. CDR3 amino acids: CASSYNRALTEAFF. CDR3 coding DNA: TGCGCCAGCAGCTATAACAGGGCACTCACTGAAGCTTTCTTT.

The chain couples TRBV30 to TRBJ1-2; perhaps TRBD1 as D (6 bases). Deletions cut 3 bases from V and 4 bases from J, with 12 bases between. Germline V CDR1 and CDR2: GTSNPN, SVGIG (reference sequence). The CDR3 length is 13 residues. CDR3 sequence reads: CAWRGGAGYGYTF. In DNA, the CDR3 is TGTGCCTGGAGAGGGGGGGCGGGCTATGGCTACACCTTC.

This clonotype was recorded a few times. The CDR3 DNA sequence: TGCGCCAGCAGCCAAGACACGCGGAATAATTCACCCCTCCACTTT. Translating it yields CASSQDTRNNSPLHF. The chain links TRBV4-3 to TRBJ1-6; no clear D. The germline V and J ends were trimmed by 0 bases and 5 bases, with 8 bases remaining between them. This CDR3 is built from 15 residues. From germline, CDR1 is LGHNA and CDR2 YSLEER.

This clonotype was recorded a few times. The CDR3 carries no conserved terminal phenylalanine or tryptophan, so it likely arises from a read error. This chain links TRBV2 with TRBJ1-1; 8 bases fit TRBD1. V gave up 5 bases and J gave up 2 bases; unmatched junction bases: 13. The germline V gene encodes CDR1 SNHLY and CDR2 FYNNEI. The CDR3 spans 17 residues. The CDR3 DNA reads as TGTGCCAGCAGTACCTCCCAGGGGGCGTTATACAACACTGAAGCTTTCGTT. It translates to CASSTSQGALYNTEAFV.

The sample holds a few counts of this clonotype. A much larger clone differs from this one at a single base, so this may be a read error. The J gene is TRBJ2-1, the V gene TRBV14; 7 bases are a match to TRBD2. This CDR3 spans 16 amino acids. In germline, CDR1 is SGHDN, CDR2 FVKESK. The CDR3 region is CAGSQMGSGGYNEQFF. CDR3 nucleotides: TGTGCCGGCAGCCAAATGGGGTCGGGAGGATACAATGAGCAGTTCTTC.